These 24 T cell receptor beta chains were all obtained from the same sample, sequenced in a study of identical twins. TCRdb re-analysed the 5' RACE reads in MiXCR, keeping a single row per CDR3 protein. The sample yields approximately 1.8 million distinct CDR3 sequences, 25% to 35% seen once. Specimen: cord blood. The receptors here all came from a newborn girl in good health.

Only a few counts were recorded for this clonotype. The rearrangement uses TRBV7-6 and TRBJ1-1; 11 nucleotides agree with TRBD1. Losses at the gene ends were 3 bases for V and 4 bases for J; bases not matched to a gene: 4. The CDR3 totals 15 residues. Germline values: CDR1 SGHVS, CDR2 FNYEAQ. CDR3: CASSFGTGGTTEAFF. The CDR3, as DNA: TGTGCCAGCAGCTTCGGGACAGGGGGGACCACTGAAGCTTTCTTT.

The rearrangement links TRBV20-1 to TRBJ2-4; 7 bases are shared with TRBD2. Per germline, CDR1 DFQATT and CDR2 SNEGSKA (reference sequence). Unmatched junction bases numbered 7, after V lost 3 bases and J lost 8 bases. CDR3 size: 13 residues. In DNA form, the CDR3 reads TGCAGTGCTAGCCGGGGCCGGGAGGACATTCAGTACTTC. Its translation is CSASRGREDIQYF.

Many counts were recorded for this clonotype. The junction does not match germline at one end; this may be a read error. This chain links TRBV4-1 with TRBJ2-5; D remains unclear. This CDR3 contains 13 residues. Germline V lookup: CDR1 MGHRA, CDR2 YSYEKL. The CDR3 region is CASSQVRGETQYF. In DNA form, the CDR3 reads TGTGCCAGCAGCCAAGTAAGAGGAGAGACCCAGTACTTC.

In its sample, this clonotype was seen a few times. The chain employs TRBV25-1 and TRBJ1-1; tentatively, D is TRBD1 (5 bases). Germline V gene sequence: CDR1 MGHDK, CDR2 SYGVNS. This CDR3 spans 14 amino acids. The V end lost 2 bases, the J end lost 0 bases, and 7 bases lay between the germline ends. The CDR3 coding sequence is TGTGCCAGCAGTGAAGGCAGGGTGAACACTGAAGCTTTCTTT. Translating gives CASSEGRVNTEAFF.

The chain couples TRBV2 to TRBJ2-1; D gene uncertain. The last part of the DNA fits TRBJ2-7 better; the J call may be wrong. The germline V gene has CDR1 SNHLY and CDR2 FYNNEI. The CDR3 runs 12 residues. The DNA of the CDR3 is TGTGCCAGCAACCAGATTTACAATGAGCAGTACTTC. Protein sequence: CASNQIYNEQYF.

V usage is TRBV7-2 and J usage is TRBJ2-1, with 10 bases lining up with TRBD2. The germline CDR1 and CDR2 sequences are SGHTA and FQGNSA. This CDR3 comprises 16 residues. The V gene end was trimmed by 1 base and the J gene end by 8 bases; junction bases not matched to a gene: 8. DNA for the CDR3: TGTGCCAGCAGCTTAGGAGCTAGCGGGGGTGGAGATGAGCAGTTCTTC. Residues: CASSLGASGGGDEQFF.

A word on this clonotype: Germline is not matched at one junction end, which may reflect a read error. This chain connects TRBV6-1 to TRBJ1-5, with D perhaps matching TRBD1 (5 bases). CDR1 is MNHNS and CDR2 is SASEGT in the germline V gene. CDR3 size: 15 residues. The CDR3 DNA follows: TGTGCCAGCAGTGAAGCGTACCGGGGCAGGAAGCCCCTGCATTTT. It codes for CASSEAYRGRKPLHF.

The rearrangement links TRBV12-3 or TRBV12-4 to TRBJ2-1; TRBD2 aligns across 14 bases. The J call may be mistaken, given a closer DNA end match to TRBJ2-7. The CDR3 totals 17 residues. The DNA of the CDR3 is TGTGCCAGCAGCCACTCGGGACTAGCGGGGGCGGACAATGAGCAGTACTTC. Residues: CASSHSGLAGADNEQYF.

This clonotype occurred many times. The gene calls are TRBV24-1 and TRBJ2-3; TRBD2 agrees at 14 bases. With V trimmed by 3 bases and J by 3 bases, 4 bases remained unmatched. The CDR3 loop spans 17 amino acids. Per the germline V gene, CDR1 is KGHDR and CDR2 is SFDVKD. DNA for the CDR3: TGTGCCACCAGTGATGAGGGACTAGCGGGAGCGACAGATACGCAGTATTTT. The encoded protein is CATSDEGLAGATDTQYF.

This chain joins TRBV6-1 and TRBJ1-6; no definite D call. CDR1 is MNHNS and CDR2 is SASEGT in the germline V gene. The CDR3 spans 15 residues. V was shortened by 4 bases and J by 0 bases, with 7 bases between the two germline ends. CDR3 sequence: CASSVTSSYNSPLHF. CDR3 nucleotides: TGTGCCAGCAGTGTCACAAGCTCCTATAATTCACCCCTCCACTTT.

The CDR3: CASSLAGVGNEQYF. As DNA, the CDR3 is TGCGCCAGCAGCTTGGCGGGAGTAGGCAATGAGCAGTACTTC. The chain uses TRBV5-1 and TRBJ2-7, with D possibly being TRBD2 (6 bases). Deletions cut 0 bases from V and 7 bases from J, with 14 bases between. Germline CDR1 SGHRS, CDR2 YFSETQ. The CDR3 contains 14 residues.

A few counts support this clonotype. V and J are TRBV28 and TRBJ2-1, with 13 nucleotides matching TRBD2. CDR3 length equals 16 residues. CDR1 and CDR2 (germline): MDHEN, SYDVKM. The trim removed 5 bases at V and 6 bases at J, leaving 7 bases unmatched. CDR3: CASSPPTSGRINEQFF. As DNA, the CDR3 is TGTGCCAGCAGTCCCCCGACTAGCGGGAGGATCAATGAGCAGTTCTTC.

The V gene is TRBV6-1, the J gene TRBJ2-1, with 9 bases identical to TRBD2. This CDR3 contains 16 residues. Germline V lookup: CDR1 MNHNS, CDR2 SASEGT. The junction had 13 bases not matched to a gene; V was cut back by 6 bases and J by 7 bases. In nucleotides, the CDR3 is TGTGCCAGCAGAGGTGGAAGAGCGGGAGGTGGGAATGAGCAGTTCTTC. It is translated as CASRGGRAGGGNEQFF.

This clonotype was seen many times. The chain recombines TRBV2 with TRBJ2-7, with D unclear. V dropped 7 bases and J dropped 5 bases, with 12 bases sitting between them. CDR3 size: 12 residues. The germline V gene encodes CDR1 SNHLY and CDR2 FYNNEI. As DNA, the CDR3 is TGTGCCAGCAACGAGGAAGTGAACGAGCAGTACTTC. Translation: CASNEEVNEQYF.

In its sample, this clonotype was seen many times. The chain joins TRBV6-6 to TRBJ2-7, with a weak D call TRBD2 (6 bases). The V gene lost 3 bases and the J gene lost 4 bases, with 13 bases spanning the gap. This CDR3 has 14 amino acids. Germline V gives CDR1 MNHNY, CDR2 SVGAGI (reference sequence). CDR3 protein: CASSYRERRYEQYF. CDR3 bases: TGTGCCAGCAGTTATCGGGAGCGGAGGTACGAGCAGTACTTC.

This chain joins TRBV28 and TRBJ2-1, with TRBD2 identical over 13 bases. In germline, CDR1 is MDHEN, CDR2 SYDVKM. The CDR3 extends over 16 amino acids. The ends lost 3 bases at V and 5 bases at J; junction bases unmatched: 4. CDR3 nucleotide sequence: TGTGCCAGCAGTTTTTTTGGACTAGCGGGAGACAATGAGCAGTTCTTC. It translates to CASSFFGLAGDNEQFF.

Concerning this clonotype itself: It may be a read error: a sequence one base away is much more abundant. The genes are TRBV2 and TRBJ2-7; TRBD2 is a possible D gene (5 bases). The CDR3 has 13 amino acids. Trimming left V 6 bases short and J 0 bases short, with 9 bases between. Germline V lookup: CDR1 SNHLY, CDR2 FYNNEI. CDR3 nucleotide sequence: TGTGCCAGCAGGGACTGGAGCTCCTACGAGCAGTACTTC. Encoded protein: CASRDWSSYEQYF.

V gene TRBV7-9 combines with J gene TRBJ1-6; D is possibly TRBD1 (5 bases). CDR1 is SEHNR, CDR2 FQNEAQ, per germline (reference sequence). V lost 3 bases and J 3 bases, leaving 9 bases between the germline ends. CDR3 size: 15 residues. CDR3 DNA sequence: TGTGCCAGCAGCTTTAGGGGCCACTATAATTCACCCCTCCACTTT. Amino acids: CASSFRGHYNSPLHF.

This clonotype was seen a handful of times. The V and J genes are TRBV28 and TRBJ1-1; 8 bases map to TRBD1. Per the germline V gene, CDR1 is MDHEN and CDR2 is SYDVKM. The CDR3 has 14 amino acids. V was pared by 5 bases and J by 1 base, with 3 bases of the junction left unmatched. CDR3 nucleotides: TGTGCCAGCAGTAACACAGGGGGGAACACTGAAGCTTTCTTT. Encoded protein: CASSNTGGNTEAFF.

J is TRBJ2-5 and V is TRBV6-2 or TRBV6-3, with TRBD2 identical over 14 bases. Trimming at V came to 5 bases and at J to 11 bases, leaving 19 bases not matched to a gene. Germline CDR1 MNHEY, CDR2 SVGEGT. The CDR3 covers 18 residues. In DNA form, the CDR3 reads TGTGCCAGCAGTCCCCGACTAGCGGGAGGGAGGGGCTACAATGAGCAGTACTTC. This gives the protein CASSPRLAGGRGYNEQYF.

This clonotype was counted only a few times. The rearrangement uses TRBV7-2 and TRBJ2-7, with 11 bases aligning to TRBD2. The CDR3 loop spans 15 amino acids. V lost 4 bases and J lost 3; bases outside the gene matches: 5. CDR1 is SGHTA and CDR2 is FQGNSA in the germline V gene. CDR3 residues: CASSYTGTSGYEQYF. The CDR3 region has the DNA TGTGCCAGCAGCTACACCGGGACTAGCGGCTACGAGCAGTACTTC.

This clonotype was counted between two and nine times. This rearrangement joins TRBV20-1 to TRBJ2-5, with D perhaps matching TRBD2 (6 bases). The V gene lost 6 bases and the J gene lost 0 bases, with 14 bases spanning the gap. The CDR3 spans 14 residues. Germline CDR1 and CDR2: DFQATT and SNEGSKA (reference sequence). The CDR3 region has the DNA TGCAGTGCCAGAAAAGGGGAGGACCAAGAGACCCAGTACTTC. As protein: CSARKGEDQETQYF.

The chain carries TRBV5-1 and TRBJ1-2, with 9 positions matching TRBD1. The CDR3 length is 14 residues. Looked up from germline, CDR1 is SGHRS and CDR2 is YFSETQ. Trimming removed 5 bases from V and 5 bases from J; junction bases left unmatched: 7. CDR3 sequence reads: CASRSTGGGYGYTF. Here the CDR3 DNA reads TGCGCCAGCAGGTCCACAGGGGGCGGTTATGGCTACACCTTC.

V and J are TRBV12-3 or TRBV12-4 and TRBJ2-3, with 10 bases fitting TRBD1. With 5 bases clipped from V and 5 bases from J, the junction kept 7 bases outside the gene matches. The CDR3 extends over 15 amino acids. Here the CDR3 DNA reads TGTGCCAGCAGTCCCCGGACAGGGGGGCAAGATACGCAGTATTTT. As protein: CASSPRTGGQDTQYF.